In this sample, the clone carrying this T cell receptor beta chain turned up many times. The data originate from a study of T cells in Graves' hyperthyroidism and ophthalmopathy. V lost 0 bases and J 6 bases, leaving 16 bases between the germline ends. This CDR3 is 16 amino acids long. Germline V CDR1 and CDR2: SGHKS, YYEKEE (reference sequence). The source material, RNA transcripts, was used to amplify TCR beta CDR3 regions. HTBI primers were the set used in a first-round RT-PCR of the TCR CDR3. TCRdb reprocessed the multiplex PCR reads with MiXCR, giving one entry per CDR3 protein. The table has roughly 740,000 distinct CDR3 sequences, over 15% seen once; the top ten hold around 8.1%. The hyperthyroidism was newly diagnosed and had lasted under 2 months; the patients were aged 18 to 65. Criteria for exclusion of patients were uncontrolled infection, other autoimmune disease, pregnancy or lactation.

The genes are TRBV5-5 and TRBJ2-1, with D tentatively TRBD1 (6 bases). This receptor was obtained from a man aged 18 to 30 with Graves' hyperthyroidism. Material for sequencing was blood. CDR3 sequence reads: CASSLESGDIVNEQFF. CDR3 nucleotides: TGTGCCAGCAGCTTGGAATCAGGGGACATCGTCAATGAGCAGTTCTTC. Full variable domain (outside the CDR3, taken from reference TRBV5-5 and TRBJ2-1): DAGVTQSPTHLIKTRGQQVTLRCSPISGHKSVSWYQQVLGQGPQFIFQYYEKEERGRGNFPDRFSARQFPNYSSELNVNALLLGDSALYLCASSLESGDIVNEQFFGPGTRLTVL.